The T cell receptor beta chain under discussion was sequenced for a study of T cell responses to AZD1222 COVID-19 vaccine. Looked up from germline, CDR1 is LNHDA and CDR2 is SQIVND (reference sequence). There are 17 residues in the CDR3. Trimming left V 2 bases short and J 8 bases short, with 24 bases between. Study-wide points: No repertoire was sampled before or during the peak T cell response, only after it. The donor group comprised mostly white British people and more females; the analysis possibly underestimated clonal diversity. Baseline serostatus was positive in only a handful of AZD1222 recipients.

A remark on this clone: Its antigen is as yet unknown.

Second-dose intervals near 4 or 12 weeks were combined. The protocol was immunoSEQ multiplex PCR, while the TCRdb copy is restricted to in-frame clones and leaves out a portion. The table includes about 83,000 clones, approximately 90% detected once. Sequences were derived from peripheral blood, sampled 28 days after the second AZD1222 dose. This chain uses TRBV19 with TRBJ1-2, with D uncertain. This sequence originates from an adult who received the AZD1222 COVID-19 vaccine. CDR3 sequence reads: CASSIPLEFAGLGGYTF. The CDR3 DNA is TGTGCCAGTAGTATACCTCTCGAGTTTGCGGGCTTGGGAGGCTACACCTTC.